The rows below give T cell receptor beta chains drawn from one sample of a study of monozygotic twins with inflammatory bowel disease. TCRdb reanalyzed the 5' RACE reads, giving one entry per CDR3 protein sequence and no DNA. In all, the sample yields around 400,000 distinct CDR3 sequences. Sequenced sample: blood. The receptors were sampled from a human donor with ulcerative colitis or Crohn's disease, or a healthy co-twin of an affected twin (not recorded which). Each CDR3 is given with its conserved first and last residue. Fields, in order: CDR3 length, V gene, J gene, CDR3 protein.

11	TRBV20-1	TRBJ2-4	CSPQIGQGVYF
15	TRBV4-3	TRBJ2-4	CASSQGRSGWDIQYF
11	TRBV20-1	TRBJ2-3	CSASLLDTQYF
16	TRBV5-6	TRBJ2-3	CASSPKPGTHRGTQYF
12	TRBV2	TRBJ1-2	CASAQGPRGYTF
15	TRBV7-2	TRBJ2-5	CASSLKPSGGQTQYF
15	TRBV12-3/TRBV12-4	TRBJ1-2	CASSLMGGADYGYTF
15	TRBV12-3/TRBV12-4	TRBJ1-2	CASSFAGTLNYGYTF
15	TRBV6-2/TRBV6-3	TRBJ2-5	CASSYGPGRQETQYF
15	TRBV6-2/TRBV6-3	TRBJ2-7	CASSFGDRKVYEQYF
14	TRBV29-1	TRBJ1-2	CSVEPPGGSGGYTF
13	TRBV19	TRBJ2-7	CASSITQGLSQYF
18	TRBV20-1	TRBJ1-6	CSAREIRAGTSYNSPLHF
13	TRBV4-3	TRBJ2-7	CASSFSVQREQYF